The 15 T cell receptor beta chains listed next were all sequenced from one sample in a study of T cell repertoires in cytomegalovirus infection. TCRdb fed the reads into MiXCR, producing one record per CDR3 protein. In the table there are about 600,000 distinct CDR3 sequences, 20% to 25% of which are singletons. The material sequenced was CD8+ T cells from PBMCs. These TCRs come from a human donor in good health (CMV status not recorded). Some clones in this sample may be carry-over from other donors' samples.

At least ten counts were recorded for this clonotype. The rearrangement joins TRBV7-9 to TRBJ1-5; D is ambiguous. Germline assignment: CDR1 SEHNR and CDR2 FQNEAQ (reference sequence). With 1 base removed from V and 5 bases from J, the gap between germline ends came to 3 bases. The CDR3 covers 12 residues. The CDR3 DNA sequence: TGTGCCAGCAGCTTAGATGATCAGCCCCAGCATTTT. Protein: CASSLDDQPQHF.

The chain couples TRBV7-2 to TRBJ2-1, with D possibly being TRBD2 (5 bases). This CDR3 contains 15 residues. Trimming took off 5 bases at V and 0 bases at J, with 11 bases between the two ends. Germline loops: CDR1 SGHTA, CDR2 FQGNSA. CDR3 DNA: TGTGCCAGCAGCGGAGCGGAAAGCTCCTACAATGAGCAGTTCTTC. This codes for CASSGAESSYNEQFF.

The chain combines TRBV14 with TRBJ2-1, with D tentatively TRBD2 (6 bases). Germline CDR1 and CDR2: SGHDN and FVKESK. The CDR3 has 16 residues. The V gene lost 3 bases and the J gene lost 2 bases, with 14 bases spanning the gap. CDR3 DNA sequence: TGTGCCAGCAGCCACCCCGACGGGGGACCCTACAATGAGCAGTTCTTC. This translates into CASSHPDGGPYNEQFF.

This clonotype was seen repeatedly, ten times or more. The chain couples TRBV9 to TRBJ2-1; no clear D gene. The CDR3 is 13 residues long. Germline V gene lookup returns CDR1 SGDLS and CDR2 YYNGEE. Trimming pared 0 bases from V and 8 bases from J, leaving 9 bases between. CDR3 sequence (DNA): TGTGCCAGCAGCGTAGGGCTGCTGGATGAGCAGTTCTTC. It codes for CASSVGLLDEQFF.

CDR3 protein: CASRRTGGVDTQYF. CDR3 sequence (DNA): TGTGCCAGCAGACGGACAGGGGGGGTAGATACGCAGTATTTT. The chain combines TRBV6-2 or TRBV6-3 with TRBJ2-3, with TRBD1 identical over 10 bases. Per germline, CDR1 MNHEY and CDR2 SVGEGT. There are 14 residues in the CDR3. J was trimmed by 5 bases and V by 6 bases; bases with no gene match: 5.

The chain has TRBV4-3 and TRBJ2-2; 10 bases are shared with TRBD1. The V gene end was trimmed by 3 bases and the J gene end by 7 bases; junction bases not matched to a gene: 11. The CDR3 is made up of 17 amino acids. Germline CDR1 and CDR2: LGHNA and YSLEER. This CDR3 reads CASSHPLGQGNVGELFF. CDR3 DNA sequence: TGCGCCAGCAGCCACCCACTGGGACAGGGGAATGTCGGGGAGCTGTTTTTT.

For this clonotype: A much larger clone sits a single nucleotide away, making a read error possible. The rearrangement links TRBV27 to TRBJ2-3; 8 bases map to TRBD1. The germline V gene encodes CDR1 MNHEY and CDR2 SMNVEV (reference sequence). This CDR3 has 14 amino acids. The CDR3 coding sequence is TGTGTCAGCAGACATCAGGGGGCACCAGATACGCAGTATTTT. Encoded protein: CVSRHQGAPDTQYF.

This clonotype was seen more than once but under ten times. V gene TRBV4-1 combines with J gene TRBJ2-1; 7 bases are shared with TRBD2. After removal of 3 bases from V and 0 bases from J, the junction contained 2 bases not matched to a gene. Per germline, CDR1 MGHRA and CDR2 YSYEKL. This CDR3 has 15 amino acids. The CDR3 coding sequence is TGCGCCAGCAGCCAGCGGGGGAGCTCCTACAATGAGCAGTTCTTC. Translated, it gives CASSQRGSSYNEQFF.

The chain recombines TRBV2 with TRBJ1-5, with 8 bases identical to TRBD1. V lost 1 base to trimming and J lost 7 bases; unmatched junction nucleotides: 3. The CDR3 totals 14 residues. The germline gives CDR1 SNHLY, CDR2 FYNNEI. CDR3 in DNA: TGTGCCAGCAGTGAAGGGACAGGGAGACAGCCCCAGCATTTT. Encoded protein: CASSEGTGRQPQHF.

CDR3 nucleotide sequence: TGCGCCAGCAGCTGGACAGGGTTTGGTACAGATACGCAGTATTTT. It encodes CASSWTGFGTDTQYF. This chain connects TRBV5-1 to TRBJ2-3; TRBD1 agrees at 8 bases. Germline values: CDR1 SGHRS, CDR2 YFSETQ. The CDR3 runs 15 residues. With V trimmed by 3 bases and J by 3 bases, 6 bases remained unmatched.

J is TRBJ1-1 and V is TRBV29-1, with 7 bases that match TRBD1. This CDR3 region has 13 residues. Germline loops: CDR1 SQVTM, CDR2 ANQGSEA. Trimming cost V 7 bases and J 11 bases; bases outside gene matches: 16. Here the CDR3 reads CSALTGQYFFAFF. For the CDR3, the DNA is TGCAGCGCCCTGACGGGACAGTACTTTTTCGCTTTCTTT.

This clonotype has more than one count but fewer than ten. The chain carries TRBV27 and TRBJ1-2, with TRBD1 identical over 8 bases. The CDR3 totals 14 residues. Germline V gene lookup returns CDR1 MNHEY and CDR2 SMNVEV (reference sequence). Trimming removed 3 bases from V and 5 bases from J; junction bases left unmatched: 5. The CDR3 DNA follows: TGTGCCAGCAGTTTGAACAGGGGGACTTATGGCTACACCTTC. Its translation is CASSLNRGTYGYTF.

This clonotype was seen many times. This sequence joins TRBV6-2 or TRBV6-3 and TRBJ2-7; no reliable D call. Germline assignment: CDR1 MNHEY and CDR2 SVGEGT. V was clipped by 3 bases and J by 0 bases, with 9 bases between them. The CDR3 extends over 14 amino acids. This CDR3 is CASSYDPISYEQYV. In DNA form, the CDR3 reads TGTGCCAGCAGTTATGATCCGATCTCCTACGAGCAGTACGTC.

This clonotype was seen a few times. V and J are TRBV20-1 and TRBJ1-1, with D uncertain. The germline V gene encodes CDR1 DFQATT and CDR2 SNEGSKA (reference sequence). This CDR3 has 11 residues. Trimming pared 5 bases from V and 5 bases from J, leaving 9 bases between. CDR3 protein: CSALDLTEAFF. The CDR3 region has the DNA TGCAGTGCTTTAGATCTTACTGAAGCTTTCTTT.

This clonotype was counted only a few times. The chain uses TRBV6-2 or TRBV6-3 and TRBJ2-7, with D possibly TRBD1 on 5 matching bases. CDR1 is MNHEY, CDR2 SVGEGT, per germline. The CDR3 length is 15 residues. Trimming removed 0 bases at V and 4 bases at J, with 13 bases between. CDR3 sequence reads: CASSYSTGYGYEQYV. The CDR3 DNA is TGTGCCAGCAGTTACTCTACAGGATATGGGTACGAGCAGTACGTC.